Following are 30 T cell receptor beta chains from one sample sequenced in a study of PD-L1 blockade in urothelial cancer (dated by TCRdb to 2017 to 2019). The library was produced with the immunoSEQ multiplex PCR assay. Held by TCRdb, this immuneACCESS table contains in-frame sequences only and omits some clones. Under half of the omission traces to an unresolved V gene where checked; the cause of the rest is unknown. Within this sample are some 110,000 clones, with approximately 90% of them counted one time only. 1.5% to 2% of the sample lies in the top ten. Reading the label with the study, this specimen's time point is: peripheral blood 6 weeks after treatment start. This specimen was PBMCs, taken around atezolizumab (anti-PD-L1) treatment. These receptors all stem from a man aged 55 to 70 with urothelial cancer.

The rearrangement joins TRBV7-2 to TRBJ1-6; D gene ambiguous. The CDR3 spans 17 residues. Trimming removed 3 bases from V and 8 bases from J, with 20 bases in between. CDR1 SGHTA and CDR2 FQGNSA come from the germline V gene. The CDR3 reads CASSFLEGGWDDSPLHF. CDR3 nucleotide sequence: TGTGCCAGCAGCTTTCTCGAGGGAGGGTGGGATGATTCACCCCTCCACTTT.

A word on this clone: At one boundary the junction diverges from the germline segment, which might be a read error. The V call is TRBV7-7, the J call TRBJ2-7; a weak D match, TRBD2 (6 bases). The CDR3 has 16 residues. CDR1 is SSHAT and CDR2 is FNYEAQ in the germline V gene (reference sequence). CDR3 sequence (DNA): TGTGCTAGCAGCTTAGGAGGGCCGCGATCCTCCTACGAGCAGTACTTC. Its protein is CASSLGGPRSSYEQYF.

The CDR3 sequence: CASTQGGGGYGYTF. Here the CDR3 DNA reads TGTGCCAGCACCCAGGGGGGTGGGGGGTATGGCTACACCTTC. This chain uses TRBV7-2 with TRBJ1-2; 7 bases match TRBD1. The CDR3 sequence is 14 residues long. After removal of 7 bases from V and 5 bases from J, the junction contained 10 bases not matched to a gene. Per the germline V gene, CDR1 is SGHTA and CDR2 is FQGNSA.

This chain connects TRBV9 to TRBJ1-1, with 9 positions matching TRBD1. V trimming: 0 bases; J trimming: 5 bases; junction bases outside the gene matches: 8. The CDR3 is 16 amino acids. CDR1 and CDR2 (germline): SGDLS, YYNGEE. The CDR3 spells CASSVARTGDRTEAFF. In DNA, the CDR3 is TGTGCCAGCAGCGTAGCCCGGACAGGGGACAGAACTGAAGCTTTCTTT.

By sample share, this clone is medium-sized. CDR3 sequence: CASNPPEGVNQPQHF. DNA for the CDR3: TGTGCCAGCAATCCCCCTGAGGGGGTAAATCAGCCCCAGCATTTT. V is TRBV28 and J is TRBJ1-5, with a possible D match to TRBD1 (6 bases). The germline CDR1 and CDR2 sequences are MDHEN and SYDVKM. The CDR3 extends over 15 amino acids. Between the trimmed V and J ends, which lost 7 bases and 4 bases, there was a span of 17 bases.

This clone was seen more than once but under ten times. CDR3 amino acids: CASSFPSLAEAFF. The CDR3 DNA follows: TGTGCCAGCAGTTTCCCCAGCCTAGCCGAAGCTTTCTTT. This rearrangement joins TRBV28 to TRBJ1-1; D ambiguous. The V end was cut by 3 bases, the J end by 8 bases, with 13 bases between. The CDR3 covers 13 residues. Germline V gives CDR1 MDHEN, CDR2 SYDVKM.

The rearrangement joins TRBV28 to TRBJ1-2, with a tentative D call TRBD1 (5 bases). Per the germline V gene, CDR1 is MDHEN and CDR2 is SYDVKM. The CDR3 has 14 amino acids. Trimming cost V 6 bases and J 4 bases, with 15 bases left between them. The CDR3 here is CASRGPGGSYGYTF. The CDR3 DNA sequence: TGTGCCAGCAGGGGGCCGGGGGGGAGCTATGGCTACACCTTC.

V usage is TRBV7-9 and J usage is TRBJ1-4; 9 nucleotides agree with TRBD1. The junction had 9 bases not matched to a gene; V was cut back by 1 base and J by 12 bases. Germline assignment: CDR1 SEHNR and CDR2 FQNEAQ (reference sequence). The length of the CDR3 is 15 residues. The DNA for the CDR3 is TGTGCCAGCAGCTTAGTTAGGGACAGGGTAGAGGAACTGTTTTTT. This encodes CASSLVRDRVEELFF.

J is TRBJ2-1 and V is TRBV5-1; D is unclear. Trimming removed 0 bases at V and 10 bases at J, with 17 bases between. Looked up from germline, CDR1 is SGHRS and CDR2 is YFSETQ. The CDR3 totals 15 residues. Here the CDR3 DNA reads TGCGCCAGCAGCTTGGGGAACCTAGTTGACGACGAGCAGTTCTTC. Amino acid sequence: CASSLGNLVDDEQFF.

The chain uses TRBV19 and TRBJ2-1, with D tentatively TRBD2 (6 bases). This CDR3 is 17 amino acids long. Germline CDR1 and CDR2: LNHDA and SQIVND (reference sequence). Trimming removed 5 bases from V and 6 bases from J, with 23 bases in between. The CDR3 nucleotides are TGTGCCAGTAGTCCGCCACCGGCGGGACTCCACGGCAATGAGCAGTTCTTC. This sequence encodes CASSPPPAGLHGNEQFF.

The CDR3 bases are TGTGCCAGCAGCTTAGCGGGCAGCGGGAGAACAGATACGCAGTATTTT. The encoded protein is CASSLAGSGRTDTQYF. V usage is TRBV11-1 and J usage is TRBJ2-3; TRBD2 matches at 8 bases. V lost 0 bases to trimming and J lost 3 bases; unmatched junction nucleotides: 5. This CDR3 has 16 amino acids. Germline assignment: CDR1 SGHAT and CDR2 FQDESV (reference sequence).

This clone showed up just a few times. This chain links TRBV9 with TRBJ2-2, with TRBD1 matching 8 bases. The germline V gene has CDR1 SGDLS and CDR2 YYNGEE. There are 15 residues in the CDR3. J gave up 4 bases and V 2 bases, and 4 bases lay outside the gene matches. The CDR3 here is CASSVQGAATGELFF. The CDR3 coding sequence is TGTGCCAGCAGCGTTCAGGGGGCGGCCACCGGGGAGCTGTTTTTT.

The chain uses TRBV6-1 and TRBJ2-3; D unresolved. The CDR3 consists of 13 residues. CDR1 and CDR2 from the germline V gene are MNHNS and SASEGT. Trimming took 9 bases from V and 2 from J, leaving 12 bases between them. The CDR3 nucleotides read TGTGCCAGTCACTGGTCCCTCACAGATACGCAGTATTTT. Translation: CASHWSLTDTQYF.

The rearrangement links TRBV5-5 to TRBJ1-5; maybe TRBD1 (5 bases). The CDR3 runs to 19 residues. Trimming removed 0 bases from V and 0 bases from J, with 19 bases in between. In germline, CDR1 is SGHKS, CDR2 YYEKEE (reference sequence). The CDR3 DNA is TGTGCCAGCAGCTTGGCCCCGACAGACGGAGTTTATAGCAATCAGCCCCAGCATTTT. Its translation: CASSLAPTDGVYSNQPQHF.

This clone has a single count. This chain uses TRBV4-1 with TRBJ2-3; 8 nucleotides match TRBD1. The CDR3 sequence is 15 residues long. Germline lookup yields CDR1 MGHRA and CDR2 YSYEKL. The V segment lost 4 bases and the J segment 3 bases; nucleotides outside the gene matches: 6. CDR3 sequence: CASSLPGGATDTQYF. Written as DNA, the CDR3 is TGCGCCAGCAGCCTCCCAGGGGGCGCGACAGATACGCAGTATTTT.

Only one count was recorded for this clone. The J gene is TRBJ2-1, the V gene TRBV9; tentatively, D is TRBD2 (6 bases). V was shortened by 0 bases and J by 5 bases, with 9 bases between the two germline ends. The CDR3 extends over 14 amino acids. Looked up from germline, CDR1 is SGDLS and CDR2 is YYNGEE. This CDR3 is CASSVAGLNNEQFF. In DNA, the CDR3 is TGTGCCAGCAGCGTAGCGGGACTTAACAATGAGCAGTTCTTC.

The rearrangement uses TRBV6-1 and TRBJ2-7; 8 positions match TRBD2. This CDR3 has 14 residues. J lost 0 bases, V lost 6 bases, and 4 bases had no gene match. Germline loops: CDR1 MNHNS, CDR2 SASEGT. The CDR3 sequence is CASSYREGSYEQYF. The CDR3, as DNA: TGTGCCAGCAGCTATCGGGAGGGCTCCTACGAGCAGTACTTC.

This clone was observed a handful of times. The gene calls are TRBV10-1 and TRBJ2-7, with D possibly being TRBD1 (7 bases). The CDR3 sequence is 13 residues long. The V and J ends lost 5 bases and 6 bases respectively, with 14 bases between them. Looked up from germline, CDR1 is WNHNN and CDR2 is SYGVQD (reference sequence). In DNA form, the CDR3 reads TGCGCCAGCAGTCGCGGACAGGAGGGCGAGCAGTACTTC. Protein: CASSRGQEGEQYF.

The chain links TRBV28 to TRBJ1-5; 7 nucleotides agree with TRBD1. The ends lost 9 bases at V and 7 bases at J; junction bases unmatched: 12. The CDR3 sequence is 14 residues long. Germline V CDR1 and CDR2: MDHEN, SYDVKM. The DNA for the CDR3 is TGTGCCAGTAGAGAAGATGGGACAGCCCAGCCCCAGCATTTT. This codes for CASREDGTAQPQHF.

This chain connects TRBV19 to TRBJ1-2; D gene uncertain. V was shortened by 5 bases and J by 6 bases, with 16 bases between the two germline ends. CDR3 length equals 14 residues. Germline assignment: CDR1 LNHDA and CDR2 SQIVND (reference sequence). CDR3 DNA: TGTGCCAGTAGTCCTACCCGTTTCGGGGATGGCTACACCTTC. This gives the protein CASSPTRFGDGYTF. The full variable domain, with the rest looked up from reference TRBV19 and TRBJ1-2, is DGGITQSPKYLFRKEGQNVTLSCEQNLNHDAMYWYRQDPGQGLRLIYYSQIVNDFQKGDIAEGYSVSREKKESFPLTVTSAQKNPTAFYLCASSPTRFGDGYTFGSGTRLTVV.

The chain employs TRBV19 and TRBJ1-5; maybe TRBD1 (6 bases). V lost 2 bases and J lost 5, with 10 bases in between. Germline values: CDR1 LNHDA, CDR2 SQIVND (reference sequence). The CDR3 covers 14 residues. The CDR3 nucleotides read TGTGCCAGTAGTATACCCAGGGGAGATCAGCCCCAGCATTTT. Translated: CASSIPRGDQPQHF.

The chain carries TRBV4-2 and TRBJ1-3; D gene unclear. From germline, CDR1 is LGHNA and CDR2 YNFKEQ. The V gene lost 1 base and the J gene lost 0 bases, with 10 bases spanning the gap. This CDR3 contains 16 residues. CDR3 sequence reads: CASSQVASNSGNTIYF. CDR3 DNA: TGTGCCAGCAGCCAAGTGGCCAGTAACTCTGGAAACACCATATATTTT.

The chain joins TRBV5-1 to TRBJ2-1; 7 bases fit TRBD1. Germline V gives CDR1 SGHRS, CDR2 YFSETQ. The CDR3 has 13 residues. V shed 3 bases, J shed 8 bases, and the junction held 5 bases outside the gene matches. The CDR3 nucleotides are TGCGCCAGCAGCTCCAACAGGGGCGATGAGCAGTTCTTC. This codes for CASSSNRGDEQFF.

J is TRBJ2-2 and V is TRBV9, with TRBD1 matching 7 bases. Germline CDR1 reads SGDLS; CDR2 reads YYNGEE. V gave up 3 bases and J gave up 1 base; unmatched junction bases: 3. This CDR3 is built from 15 residues. The CDR3: CASSEGTENTGELFF. The DNA of the CDR3 is TGTGCCAGCAGCGAGGGGACAGAGAACACCGGGGAGCTGTTTTTT.

The gene calls are TRBV7-2 and TRBJ2-3; a weak D match, TRBD2 (7 bases). The CDR3 is made up of 19 amino acids. CDR1 is SGHTA and CDR2 is FQGNSA in the germline V gene. Trimming took off 0 bases at V and 1 base at J, with 20 bases between the two ends. CDR3: CASSLAFDLAGARTDTQYF. CDR3 sequence (DNA): TGTGCCAGCAGCTTAGCGTTCGATCTCGCGGGGGCCCGCACAGATACGCAGTATTTT. Full variable domain (remainder filled in from reference TRBV7-2 and TRBJ2-3): GAGVSQSPSNKVTEKGKDVELRCDPISGHTALYWYRQSLGQGLEFLIYFQGNSAPDKSGLPSDRFSAERTGGSVSTLTIQRTQQEDSAVYLCASSLAFDLAGARTDTQYFGPGTRLTVL.

The rearrangement uses TRBV28 and TRBJ1-5; D perhaps matches TRBD1 (5 bases). Trimming took 7 bases from V and 4 from J, leaving 14 bases between them. The CDR3 has 14 residues. The germline gives CDR1 MDHEN, CDR2 SYDVKM. This CDR3 is CASIFGGINQPQHF. CDR3 nucleotides: TGTGCCAGCATATTCGGGGGGATTAATCAGCCCCAGCATTTT.

This clone came up a few times. V gene TRBV5-6 combines with J gene TRBJ2-2, with 11 bases that match TRBD2. CDR3 length: 15 residues. Trimming took 4 bases from V and 5 from J; bases not matched to a gene: 4. The germline gives CDR1 SGHDT, CDR2 YYEEEE. The CDR3: CASSPPSGGTGELFF. For the CDR3, the DNA is TGTGCCAGCAGCCCCCCTAGCGGGGGGACCGGGGAGCTGTTTTTT.

The chain is built from TRBV14 and TRBJ1-1, with D unclear. The CDR3 consists of 14 residues. V was cut by 4 bases and J by 0 bases, with 9 bases left in between. In germline, CDR1 is SGHDN, CDR2 FVKESK. CDR3 amino acids: CASSPPEMNTEAFF. The CDR3 region has the DNA TGTGCCAGCAGCCCCCCGGAGATGAACACTGAAGCTTTCTTT.

This sequence joins TRBV6-5 and TRBJ1-2; D gene uncertain. In germline, CDR1 is MNHEY, CDR2 SVGAGI. This CDR3 is built from 15 residues. Trimming took off 0 bases at V and 6 bases at J, with 14 bases between the two ends. CDR3 loop: CASSYSLARRDGYTF. As DNA, the CDR3 is TGTGCCAGCAGTTACTCTTTGGCCAGGAGGGATGGCTACACCTTC.

The genes are TRBV5-1 and TRBJ2-7; the match to TRBD2 covers 10 bases. The CDR3 has 16 residues. Germline assignment: CDR1 SGHRS and CDR2 YFSETQ. V was pared by 2 bases and J by 2 bases, with 7 bases of the junction left unmatched. CDR3 sequence reads: CASSFSSGSFTYEQYF. CDR3 DNA: TGCGCCAGCAGCTTTTCTAGCGGGAGCTTCACCTACGAGCAGTACTTC.